The 12 T cell receptor beta chains below come from one sample, sequenced in a study of cytomegalovirus exposure and HLA in healthy donors. PCR amplification relied on 60 Vbeta primers (plus 13 Jbeta primers). Sequenced by immunoSEQ multiplex PCR; TCRdb stores in-frame clones only, minus some. Of approximately 150,000 clones in the sample, 78% were seen once. Sample: PBMCs. Receptor source: a middle-aged woman in good health and CMV-seropositive.

This chain joins TRBV13 and TRBJ1-1; tentative D call: TRBD1 (5 bases). Germline V gives CDR1 PRHDT, CDR2 FYEKMQ (reference sequence). The V end was cut by 5 bases, the J end by 4 bases, with 17 bases between. The CDR3 contains 15 residues. This CDR3 reads CASSTLQEFFTEAFF. CDR3 DNA sequence: TGTGCCAGCAGCACCCTACAGGAATTTTTCACTGAAGCTTTCTTT.

This chain joins TRBV10-3 and TRBJ2-5, with D tentatively TRBD2 (6 bases). Matching the DNA end better, TRBJ2-7 makes the J call doubtful. This CDR3 is 14 amino acids long. CDR1 ENHRY and CDR2 SYGVKD come from the germline V gene. The CDR3 spells CAIRDYQGSYEQYF. The CDR3 DNA is TGTGCCATCAGGGACTACCAAGGCAGTTACGAGCAGTACTTC.

The chain is built from TRBV19 and TRBJ1-3, with D unclear. CDR1 is LNHDA and CDR2 is SQIVND in the germline V gene (reference sequence). The CDR3 is made up of 13 amino acids. Deletions cut 9 bases from V and 8 bases from J, with 17 bases between. The CDR3 nucleotides read TGTGCCAGCATAGCAGAGATTGGCCACACCATATATTTT. Translating it yields CASIAEIGHTIYF.

This clone has only one observation. The rearrangement joins TRBV2 to TRBJ2-5; TRBD2 matches at 9 bases. The CDR3 spans 14 residues. CDR1 and CDR2 from the germline V gene are SNHLY and FYNNEI. J was trimmed by 8 bases and V by 6 bases; bases with no gene match: 10. CDR3 sequence: CASSLTSGVGTQYF. The CDR3 DNA reads as TGTGCCAGCAGCCTGACTAGCGGTGTTGGTACCCAGTACTTC.

This clone was observed once. The chain uses TRBV28 and TRBJ2-1; 7 bases fit TRBD1. V was pared by 5 bases and J by 8 bases, with 9 bases of the junction left unmatched. The CDR3 runs 14 residues. Germline assignment: CDR1 MDHEN and CDR2 SYDVKM. CDR3: CASSIRDRYDEQFF. CDR3 bases: TGTGCCAGCAGTATCCGGGACAGATACGATGAGCAGTTCTTC.

The chain joins TRBV28 to TRBJ1-2; TRBD1 matches 8 bases. V shed 6 bases and J 5 bases; nucleotides not matched to a gene: 8. The germline V gene has CDR1 MDHEN and CDR2 SYDVKM. The CDR3 is 14 residues long. CDR3 amino acids: CASSKGQGSYGYTF. The CDR3 nucleotides are TGTGCCAGCAGCAAAGGACAGGGATCTTATGGCTACACCTTC.

The rearrangement links TRBV10-3 to TRBJ1-4; 9 bases line up with TRBD1. The CDR3 covers 14 residues. The germline V gene encodes CDR1 ENHRY and CDR2 SYGVKD. V was pared by 6 bases and J by 6 bases, with 5 bases of the junction left unmatched. This CDR3 is CAIRQGAGDEKLFF. CDR3 coding DNA: TGTGCCATCAGACAGGGGGCCGGGGATGAAAAACTGTTTTTT.

In this sample, this clone turned up a few times. This sequence joins TRBV2 and TRBJ2-1; no definite D call. V gave up 6 bases and J gave up 8 bases, with 2 bases separating them. Germline loops: CDR1 SNHLY, CDR2 FYNNEI. There are 9 residues in the CDR3. The CDR3 bases are TGTGCCAGCAGCTATGAGCAGTTCTTC. Amino acid sequence: CASSYEQFF.

Remarks on this clone: A junction boundary mismatches the germline segment, possibly from a read error. The V and J genes are TRBV7-9 and TRBJ2-3, with 13 nucleotides matching TRBD2. The germline V gene has CDR1 SEHNR and CDR2 FQNEAQ (reference sequence). The length of the CDR3 is 16 residues. DNA of the CDR3: TGTTCCAGCAGTCCGGGACTAGCGGGGAGCACAGATACGCAGTATTTT. It specifies CSSSPGLAGSTDTQYF.

The V gene is TRBV23-1, the J gene TRBJ2-3, with D tentatively TRBD2 (5 bases). TRBV23-1 is an open reading frame, and its role is uncertain. The CDR3 length is 16 residues. V was cut by 1 base and J by 1 base, with 12 bases left in between. The CDR3 loop reads CASSQCKRRCTDTQYF. The DNA for the CDR3 is TGCGCCAGCAGTCAATGTAAGCGGAGGTGCACAGATACGCAGTATTTT.

The genes are TRBV5-1 and TRBJ2-5; weak D call: TRBD2 (6 bases). The CDR3 extends over 14 amino acids. V lost 4 bases and J 4 bases, leaving 14 bases between the germline ends. Germline assignment: CDR1 SGHRS and CDR2 YFSETQ. Here the CDR3 reads CASSHLGGGETQYF. CDR3 bases: TGCGCCAGCAGCCACCTCGGGGGAGGAGAGACCCAGTACTTC.

The CDR3 reads CASSPGGGELFF. The CDR3 DNA is TGTGCCAGCAGCCCGGGAGGCGGGGAGCTGTTTTTT. The rearrangement uses TRBV6-5 and TRBJ2-2, with 7 bases identical to TRBD2. There are 12 residues in the CDR3. With V trimmed by 6 bases and J by 7 bases, 2 bases remained unmatched. In germline, CDR1 is MNHEY, CDR2 SVGAGI.